A selection of T cell receptor beta chains follows, all from one sample in a study of T cells in Graves' hyperthyroidism and ophthalmopathy. From the multiplex PCR reads, TCRdb called clonotypes with MiXCR, one entry per CDR3 protein. The data contain roughly 700,000 distinct CDR3 sequences, approximately 15% of them singletons. The sequenced sample consisted of blood. These receptors were taken from a man aged 45-65 years with Graves' hyperthyroidism. CDR3s include the opening cysteine and the closing phenylalanine or tryptophan.

CDR3 protein: CAWRGQSGKGEQYF
V gene: TRBV30
J gene: TRBJ2-7

CDR3 protein: CASSLHSAYEQYF
V gene: TRBV28
J gene: TRBJ2-7

CDR3 protein: CASSQEFLAGGTGELFF
V gene: TRBV3-1
J gene: TRBJ2-2

CDR3 protein: CAISESFRGGGEDEQFF
V gene: TRBV10-3
J gene: TRBJ2-1

CDR3 protein: CASSSATLEEETQYF
V gene: TRBV28
J gene: TRBJ2-5

CDR3 protein: CASSLPQSTGKPSNQPQHF
V gene: TRBV27
J gene: TRBJ1-5

CDR3 protein: CASSLPPGDTQYF
V gene: TRBV7-3
J gene: TRBJ2-3

CDR3 protein: CASSPTVGNNEQFF
V gene: TRBV19
J gene: TRBJ2-1

CDR3 protein: CASSFGTARYNEQFF
V gene: TRBV12-3/TRBV12-4
J gene: TRBJ2-1

CDR3 protein: CSASKDTYEQYF
V gene: TRBV20-1
J gene: TRBJ2-7

CDR3 protein: CASSSLSHNEQFF
V gene: TRBV5-1
J gene: TRBJ2-1

CDR3 protein: CAISGARGGSLYEQYF
V gene: TRBV10-3
J gene: TRBJ2-7

CDR3 protein: CASSLGLAGMNEQFF
V gene: TRBV11-1
J gene: TRBJ2-1

CDR3 protein: CATSDGRAHLLTF
V gene: TRBV24-1
J gene: TRBJ1-2

CDR3 protein: CASSFTTTGLGEAFF
V gene: TRBV5-1
J gene: TRBJ1-1